What follows describes a single T cell receptor beta chain. Per germline, CDR1 KGHSH and CDR2 LQKENI. V gave up 3 bases and J gave up 8 bases, with 13 bases separating them. The CDR3 loop spans 13 amino acids. The data are from a study of OX40 agonist ivuxolimab in advanced cancers. For the study at large: Earlier treatment with anti-PD-1, anti-PD-L1 or anti-CTLA-4 was permitted, and roughly 42% had received some.

Sequenced by immunoSEQ multiplex PCR; TCRdb stores in-frame clones only, minus some. The sample includes some 60,000 clones, over 75% of them seen just once. This sequence joins TRBV18 and TRBJ1-1, with D perhaps TRBD1 (5 bases). The sample here was CD4+ or CD8+ T cells sorted from blood, taken in a trial of the OX40 agonist ivuxolimab. The clonotype was recovered from an adult with an advanced solid tumor such as melanoma, head and neck, liver or kidney cancer. The CDR3 region has the DNA TGTGCCAGCTCACCCGGACCCAGGGACGAAGCTTTCTTT. Protein sequence: CASSPGPRDEAFF.